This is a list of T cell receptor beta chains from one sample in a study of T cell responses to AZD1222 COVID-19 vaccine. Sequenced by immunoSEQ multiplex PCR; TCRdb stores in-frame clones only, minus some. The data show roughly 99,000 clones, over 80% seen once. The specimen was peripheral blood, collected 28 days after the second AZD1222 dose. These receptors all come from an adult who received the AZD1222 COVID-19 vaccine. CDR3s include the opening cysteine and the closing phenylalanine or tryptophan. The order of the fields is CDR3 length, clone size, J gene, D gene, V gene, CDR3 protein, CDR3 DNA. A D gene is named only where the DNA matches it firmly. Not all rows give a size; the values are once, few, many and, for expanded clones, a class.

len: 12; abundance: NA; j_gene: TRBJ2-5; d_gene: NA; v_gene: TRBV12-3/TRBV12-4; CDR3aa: CASSPSGTAQYF; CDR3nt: TGTGCCAGCAGTCCGTCGGGGACGGCCCAGTACTTC
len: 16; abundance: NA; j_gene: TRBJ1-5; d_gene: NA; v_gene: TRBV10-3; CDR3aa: CAISESLAGGNQPQHF; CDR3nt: TGTGCCATCAGTGAGTCATTGGCAGGGGGCAATCAGCCCCAGCATTTT
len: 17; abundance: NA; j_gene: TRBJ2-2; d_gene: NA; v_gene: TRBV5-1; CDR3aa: CASNPRVEGWITGELFF; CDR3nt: TGCGCCAGCAACCCGCGGGTGGAGGGGTGGATCACCGGGGAGCTGTTTTTT
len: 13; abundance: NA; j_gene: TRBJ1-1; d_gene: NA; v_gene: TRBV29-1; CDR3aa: CSVSAGGYTEAFF; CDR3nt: TGCAGCGTTTCCGCGGGGGGTTACACTGAAGCTTTCTTT
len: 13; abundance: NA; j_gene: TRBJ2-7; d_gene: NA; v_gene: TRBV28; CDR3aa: CASSPPKTREQYF; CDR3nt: TGTGCCAGCAGTCCCCCAAAGACTAGGGAGCAGTACTTC
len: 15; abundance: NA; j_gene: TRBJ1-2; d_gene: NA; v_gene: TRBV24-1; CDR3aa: CATSDLGEVNYGYTF; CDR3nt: TGTGCCACCAGTGATTTAGGTGAGGTCAACTATGGCTACACCTTC
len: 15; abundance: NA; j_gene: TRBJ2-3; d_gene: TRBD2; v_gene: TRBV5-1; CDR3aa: CASSPLAGGPDTQYF; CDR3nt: TGCGCCAGCAGCCCCCTTGCGGGGGGGCCGGATACGCAGTATTTT
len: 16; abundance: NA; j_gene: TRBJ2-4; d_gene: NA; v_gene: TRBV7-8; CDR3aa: CASSLVEAVAKNIQYF; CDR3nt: TGTGCCAGCAGCTTAGTCGAAGCGGTAGCCAAAAACATTCAGTACTTC
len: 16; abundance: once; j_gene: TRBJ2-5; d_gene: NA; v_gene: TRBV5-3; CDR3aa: CARSSPPRDYQETQYF; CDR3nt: TGTGCCAGAAGCTCGCCACCTCGGGATTACCAAGAGACCCAGTACTTC
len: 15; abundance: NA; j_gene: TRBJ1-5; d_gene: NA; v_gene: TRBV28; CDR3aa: CASSLYSRGRQPQHF; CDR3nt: TGTGCCAGCAGTTTATATTCCCGGGGCAGGCAGCCCCAGCATTTT
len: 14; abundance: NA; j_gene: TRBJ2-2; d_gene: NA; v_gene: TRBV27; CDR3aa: CASKIELGTGELFF; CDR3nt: TGTGCCAGCAAGATAGAGCTAGGGACCGGGGAGCTGTTTTTT
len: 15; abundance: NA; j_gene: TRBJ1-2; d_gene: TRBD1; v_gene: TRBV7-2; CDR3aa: CASSLGQGIELGYTF; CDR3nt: TGTGCCAGCAGCCTAGGACAGGGAATAGAACTCGGCTACACCTTC
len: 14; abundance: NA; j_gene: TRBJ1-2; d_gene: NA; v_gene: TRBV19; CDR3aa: CASSTRPSFYGYTF; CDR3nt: TGTGCCAGTAGTACTCGGCCCTCCTTCTATGGCTACACCTTC
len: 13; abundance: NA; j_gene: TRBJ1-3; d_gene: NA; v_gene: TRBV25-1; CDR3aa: CASSVAGRNTIYF; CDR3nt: TGTGCCAGCAGTGTTGCAGGCAGAAACACCATATATTTT
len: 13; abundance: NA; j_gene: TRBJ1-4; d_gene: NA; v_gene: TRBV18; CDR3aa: CASSPGVSEKLFF; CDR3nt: TGTGCCAGCTCACCCGGGGTTTCGGAAAAACTGTTTTTT
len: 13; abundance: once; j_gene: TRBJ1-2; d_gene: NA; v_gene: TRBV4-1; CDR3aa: CASSSRAGDGYTF; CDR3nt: TGCGCCAGCAGTTCTCGGGCCGGCGATGGCTACACCTTC
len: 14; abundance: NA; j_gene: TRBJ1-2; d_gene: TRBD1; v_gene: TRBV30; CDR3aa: CAWARRGRNYGYTF; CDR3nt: TGTGCCTGGGCACGCAGGGGGCGGAACTATGGCTACACCTTC
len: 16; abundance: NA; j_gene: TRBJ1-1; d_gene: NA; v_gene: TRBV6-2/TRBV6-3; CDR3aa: CASSYGRSLMNTEAFF; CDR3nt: TGTGCCAGCAGTTACGGGCGGTCCCTTATGAACACTGAAGCTTTCTTT
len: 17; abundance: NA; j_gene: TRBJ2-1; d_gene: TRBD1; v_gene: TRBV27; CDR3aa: CASSTNRGQGNFGEQFF; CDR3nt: TGTGCCAGCAGTACTAACCGAGGACAGGGTAACTTCGGTGAGCAGTTCTTC
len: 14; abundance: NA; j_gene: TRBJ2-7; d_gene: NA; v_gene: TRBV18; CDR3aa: CASSPEQLPYEQYF; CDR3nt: TGTGCCAGCTCACCGGAACAGCTACCCTACGAGCAGTACTTC
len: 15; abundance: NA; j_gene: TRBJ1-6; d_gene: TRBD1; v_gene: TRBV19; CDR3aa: CASGGRDRVNSPLHF; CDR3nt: TGTGCCAGTGGGGGCCGGGACAGGGTAAATTCACCCCTCCACTTT
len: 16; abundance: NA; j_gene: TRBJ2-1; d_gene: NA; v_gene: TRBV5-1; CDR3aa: CASTRRATEVGNEQFF; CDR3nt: TGCGCCAGCACCCGCCGGGCGACGGAGGTGGGCAATGAGCAGTTCTTC
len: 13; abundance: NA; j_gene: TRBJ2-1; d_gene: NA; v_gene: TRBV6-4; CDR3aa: CASSFLDTYEQFF; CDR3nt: TGTGCCAGCAGTTTCCTAGATACCTATGAGCAGTTCTTC
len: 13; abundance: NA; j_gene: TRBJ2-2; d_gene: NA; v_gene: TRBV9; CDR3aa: CASSATGLGELFF; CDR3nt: TGTGCCAGCAGCGCCACAGGCTTAGGGGAGCTGTTTTTT
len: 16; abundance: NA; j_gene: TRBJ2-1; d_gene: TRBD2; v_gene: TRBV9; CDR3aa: CASSVVLAGGYNEQFF; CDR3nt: TGTGCCAGCAGCGTAGTTCTAGCGGGAGGGTACAATGAGCAGTTCTTC
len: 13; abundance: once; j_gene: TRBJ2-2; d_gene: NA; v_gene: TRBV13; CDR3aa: CASSKTGTGELFF; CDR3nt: TGTGCCAGCAGTAAAACAGGGACCGGGGAGCTGTTTTTT
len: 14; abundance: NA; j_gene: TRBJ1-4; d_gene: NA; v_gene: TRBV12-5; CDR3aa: CASGLGTTNEKLFF; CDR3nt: TGTGCTAGTGGCCTAGGGACCACTAATGAAAAACTGTTTTTT
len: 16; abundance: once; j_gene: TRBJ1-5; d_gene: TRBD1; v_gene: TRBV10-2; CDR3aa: CASSEIGQGLNQPQHF; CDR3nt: TGCGCCAGCAGTGAGATAGGACAGGGACTCAATCAGCCCCAGCATTTT
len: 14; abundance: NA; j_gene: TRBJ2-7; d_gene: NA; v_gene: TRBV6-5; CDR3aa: CASKGTRSYYEQYF; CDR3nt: TGTGCCAGCAAAGGGACAAGGAGCTATTACGAGCAGTACTTC
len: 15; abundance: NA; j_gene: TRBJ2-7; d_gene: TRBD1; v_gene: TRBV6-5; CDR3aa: CASSLSGTGPEEQYF; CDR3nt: TGTGCCAGCAGTTTATCCGGGACAGGGCCGGAGGAGCAGTACTTC
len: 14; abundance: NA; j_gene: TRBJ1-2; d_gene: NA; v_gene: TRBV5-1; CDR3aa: CASSPYRDGGGYTF; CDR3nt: TGCGCCAGCAGCCCCTACCGGGACGGTGGAGGCTACACCTTC
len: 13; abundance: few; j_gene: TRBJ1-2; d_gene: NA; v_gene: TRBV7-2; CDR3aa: CASSLAGVEGYTF; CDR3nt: TGTGCCAGCAGCTTAGCTGGGGTGGAGGGCTACACCTTC
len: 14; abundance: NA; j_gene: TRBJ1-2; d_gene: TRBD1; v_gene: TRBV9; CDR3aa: CASSVGQGNYGYTF; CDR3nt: TGTGCCAGCAGCGTAGGACAGGGTAACTATGGCTACACCTTC
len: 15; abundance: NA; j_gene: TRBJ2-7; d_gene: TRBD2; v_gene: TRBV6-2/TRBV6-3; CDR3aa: CASSPGTSGSYEQYF; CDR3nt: TGTGCCAGCAGCCCCGGGACTAGCGGGAGCTACGAGCAGTACTTC
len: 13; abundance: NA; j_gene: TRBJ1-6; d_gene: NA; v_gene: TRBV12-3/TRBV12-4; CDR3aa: CASSTPGYSPLHF; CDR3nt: TGTGCCAGCAGTACCCCGGGGTACTCACCCCTCCACTTT
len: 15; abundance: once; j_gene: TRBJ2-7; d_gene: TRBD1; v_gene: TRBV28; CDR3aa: CASSPIGDRDYEQYF; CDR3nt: TGTGCCAGCAGTCCTATCGGGGACAGGGATTACGAGCAGTACTTC
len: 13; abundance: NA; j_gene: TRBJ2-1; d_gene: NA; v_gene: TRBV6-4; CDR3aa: CASGDYSYNEQFF; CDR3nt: TGTGCCAGCGGCGACTATTCCTACAATGAGCAGTTCTTC
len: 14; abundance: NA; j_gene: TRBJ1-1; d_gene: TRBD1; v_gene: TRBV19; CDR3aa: CASSIAGGKNEAFF; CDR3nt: TGTGCCAGTAGTATCGCAGGGGGAAAGAATGAAGCTTTCTTT
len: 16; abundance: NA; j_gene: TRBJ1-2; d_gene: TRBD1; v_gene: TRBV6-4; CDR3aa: CASSPTGTGEDYGYTF; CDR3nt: TGTGCCAGCAGCCCGACCGGGACAGGGGAGGACTATGGCTACACCTTC
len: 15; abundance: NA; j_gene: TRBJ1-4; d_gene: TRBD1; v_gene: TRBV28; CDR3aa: CASSTGTGLNGKLFF; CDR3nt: TGTGCCAGCAGCACTGGGACAGGGCTTAATGGAAAACTGTTTTTT
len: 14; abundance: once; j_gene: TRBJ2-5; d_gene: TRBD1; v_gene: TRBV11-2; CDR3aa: CASSQLGQQETQYF; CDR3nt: TGTGCCAGCAGCCAACTGGGACAGCAAGAGACCCAGTACTTC
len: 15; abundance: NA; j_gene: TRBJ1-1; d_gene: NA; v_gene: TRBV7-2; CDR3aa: CASSLGSGINTEAFF; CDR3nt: TGTGCCAGCAGCTTAGGGTCTGGGATAAACACTGAAGCTTTCTTT
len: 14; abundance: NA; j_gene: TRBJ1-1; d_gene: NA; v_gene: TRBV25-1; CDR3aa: CASLHHTVNTEAFF; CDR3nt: TGTGCCAGCCTCCATCATACAGTGAACACTGAAGCTTTCTTT
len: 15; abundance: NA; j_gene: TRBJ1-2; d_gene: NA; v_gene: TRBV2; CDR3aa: CASSERFAGIYGYTF; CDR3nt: TGTGCCAGCAGTGAGAGGTTTGCAGGGATATATGGCTACACCTTC
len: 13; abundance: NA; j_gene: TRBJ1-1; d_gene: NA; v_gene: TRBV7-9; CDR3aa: CASSLVQTTEAFF; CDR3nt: TGTGCCAGCAGCTTAGTGCAAACCACTGAAGCTTTCTTT
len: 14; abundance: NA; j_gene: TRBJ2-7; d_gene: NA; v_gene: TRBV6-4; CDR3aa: CASSVRTHYYEQYF; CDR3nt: TGTGCCAGCAGTGTGCGGACCCACTACTACGAGCAGTACTTC
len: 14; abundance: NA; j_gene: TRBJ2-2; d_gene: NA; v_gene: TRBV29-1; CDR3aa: CSVHGDRHTGELFF; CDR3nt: TGCAGCGTTCACGGGGATCGGCACACCGGGGAGCTGTTTTTT
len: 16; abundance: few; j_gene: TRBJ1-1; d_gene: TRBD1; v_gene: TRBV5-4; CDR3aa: CASSLGDRASYTEAFF; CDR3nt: TGTGCCAGCAGCCTTGGGGACAGGGCCTCCTACACTGAAGCTTTCTTT
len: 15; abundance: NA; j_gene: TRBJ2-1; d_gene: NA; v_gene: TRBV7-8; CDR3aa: CASSPGTASYNEQFF; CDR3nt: TGTGCCAGCAGTCCCGGGACTGCCTCCTACAATGAGCAGTTCTTC
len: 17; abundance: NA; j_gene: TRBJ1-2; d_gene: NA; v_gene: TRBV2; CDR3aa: CASSEGGSGIGVGGYTF; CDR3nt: TGTGCCAGCAGTGAGGGGGGGTCGGGAATAGGAGTTGGTGGCTACACCTTC
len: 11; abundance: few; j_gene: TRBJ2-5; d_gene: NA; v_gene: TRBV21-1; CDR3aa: CASSPRGTQYF; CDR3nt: TGTGCCAGCAGCCCACGGGGGACCCAGTACTTC
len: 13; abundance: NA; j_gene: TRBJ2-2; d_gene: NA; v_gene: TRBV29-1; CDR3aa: CSVQDSNTGELFF; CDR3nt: TGCAGCGTACAGGATTCGAACACCGGGGAGCTGTTTTTT